This TCR beta chain was identified in a study of Ad26.COV2.S vaccination and SARS-CoV-2 variants. Background on the study: In the study, Ad26.COV2.S was injected intramuscularly once, or twice 56 days apart.

The treatment was: about 20 received Ad26.COV2.S at low or high dose, single or two shots; 5 received placebo; per-sample allocation not given. Collection of the samples took place on day 63 after the first injection of vaccine or placebo. In Boston, the donor was an adult between 18-55 years of age. Data came from immunoSEQ multiplex PCR; TCRdb stores just in-frame clones and leaves some out. The top ten clones hold roughly 5% of a sample with 380,000 or so clones, around nine tenths of them seen once. A remark on this clone: Its antigen is as yet unknown.

This CDR3 is built from 14 residues. Trimming took off 2 bases at V and 5 bases at J, with 13 bases between the two ends. The germline V gene encodes CDR1 SGHRS and CDR2 YFSETQ. Study findings and constraints: Among vaccine recipients, spike-specific TCR breadth exceeded that of placebo recipients.

The genes are TRBV5-1 and TRBJ1-1; D might be TRBD1 (5 bases). Material: peripheral blood, obtained in a trial of Ad26.COV2.S vaccine versus placebo. The sequence was collected from a person aged 18-60 years who received the Ad26.COV2.S COVID-19 vaccine or a placebo. The DNA for the CDR3 is TGCGCCAGCAGCTTTGGGGGTTTAGGGACTGAAGCTTTCTTT. This translates into CASSFGGLGTEAFF. Supplemented by reference TRBV5-1 and TRBJ1-1, the full variable domain reads KAGVTQTPRYLIKTRGQQVTLSCSPISGHRSVSWYQQTPGQGLQFLFEYFSETQRNKGNFPGRFSGRQFSNSRSEMNVSTLELGDSALYLCASSFGGLGTEAFFGQGTRLTVV.